This T cell receptor (beta chain) was sequenced during a study of T cell changes during pregnancy in multiple sclerosis. J lost 0 bases, V lost 4 bases, and 6 bases had no gene match. Germline CDR1 and CDR2: LNHDA and SQIVND (reference sequence). The CDR3 covers 17 residues. TCRdb's copy holds only in-frame clones and misses some; the assay was immunoSEQ multiplex PCR. Seen here are tens of thousands of clones, 80% to 90% observed once, and the top ten hold roughly 5%. The sample here was peripheral blood, taken in the first trimester of pregnancy. The TCR originated in a female donor in good health, enrolled as a control in a pregnancy study. J is TRBJ1-5 and V is TRBV19; TRBD1 matches at 10 bases. CDR3 region: CASSTGQGGSSNQPQHF. The CDR3 coding sequence is TGTGCCAGTAGTACCGGACAGGGGGGGAGTAGCAATCAGCCCCAGCATTTT.